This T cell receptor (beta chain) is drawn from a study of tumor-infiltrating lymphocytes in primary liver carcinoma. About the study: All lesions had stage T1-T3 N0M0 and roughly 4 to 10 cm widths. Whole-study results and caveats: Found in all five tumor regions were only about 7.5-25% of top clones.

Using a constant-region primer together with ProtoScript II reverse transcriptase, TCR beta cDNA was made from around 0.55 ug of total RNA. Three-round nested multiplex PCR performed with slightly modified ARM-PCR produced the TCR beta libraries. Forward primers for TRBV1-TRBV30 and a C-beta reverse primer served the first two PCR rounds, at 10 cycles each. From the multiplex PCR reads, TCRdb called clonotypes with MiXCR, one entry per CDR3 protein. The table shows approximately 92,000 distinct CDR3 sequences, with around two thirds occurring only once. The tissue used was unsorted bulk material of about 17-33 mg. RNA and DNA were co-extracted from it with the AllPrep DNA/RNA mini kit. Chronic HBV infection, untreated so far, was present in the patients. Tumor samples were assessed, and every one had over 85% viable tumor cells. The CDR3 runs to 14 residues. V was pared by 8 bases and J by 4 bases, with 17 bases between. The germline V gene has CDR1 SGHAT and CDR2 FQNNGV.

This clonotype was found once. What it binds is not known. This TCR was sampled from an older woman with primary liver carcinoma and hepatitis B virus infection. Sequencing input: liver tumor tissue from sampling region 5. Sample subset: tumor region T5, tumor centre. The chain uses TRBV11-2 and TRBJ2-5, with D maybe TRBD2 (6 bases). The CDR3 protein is CASDSTGGIETQYF. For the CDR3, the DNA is TGTGCCAGCGACTCCACCGGCGGGATAGAGACCCAGTACTTC.